The clone carrying this T cell receptor beta chain was picked up a small number of times. Its target is unknown. CDR3 size: 13 residues. The germline CDR1 and CDR2 sequences are KGHDR and SFDVKD. The V end was cut by 4 bases, the J end by 6 bases, with 9 bases between. This sample was included in a study of response to subunit inactivated influenza vaccine. Whole-study findings and limits: T cells newly recruited by each seasonal influenza vaccination are few, the authors suggested.

TCRdb reprocessed the RT-PCR reads with MiXCR, giving one entry per CDR3 protein. The sample lists over 750,000 distinct CDR3 sequences, around 21% occurring once. The clonotype comes from a man aged 50 to 60 who received an inactivated influenza vaccine. Sequenced here: PBMCs from blood, sampled less than 6 days after vaccination. The genes are TRBV24-1 and TRBJ2-1, with a possible D match to TRBD2 (5 bases). DNA of the CDR3: TGTGCCACCAGTGAATGGGCGGGCAATGAGCAGTTCTTC. It translates to CATSEWAGNEQFF.